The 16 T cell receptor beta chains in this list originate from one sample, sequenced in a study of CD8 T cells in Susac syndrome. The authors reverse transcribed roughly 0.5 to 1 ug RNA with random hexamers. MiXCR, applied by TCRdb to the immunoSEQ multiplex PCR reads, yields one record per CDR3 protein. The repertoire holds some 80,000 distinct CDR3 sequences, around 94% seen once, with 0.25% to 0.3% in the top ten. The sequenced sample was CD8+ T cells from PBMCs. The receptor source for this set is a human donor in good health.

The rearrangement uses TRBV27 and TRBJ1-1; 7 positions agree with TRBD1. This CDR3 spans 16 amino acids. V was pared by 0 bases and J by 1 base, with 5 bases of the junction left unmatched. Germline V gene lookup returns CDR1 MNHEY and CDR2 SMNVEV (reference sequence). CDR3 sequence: CASSLSGDSKNTEAFF. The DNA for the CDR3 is TGTGCCAGCAGTTTATCGGGGGACAGCAAGAACACTGAAGCTTTCTTT.

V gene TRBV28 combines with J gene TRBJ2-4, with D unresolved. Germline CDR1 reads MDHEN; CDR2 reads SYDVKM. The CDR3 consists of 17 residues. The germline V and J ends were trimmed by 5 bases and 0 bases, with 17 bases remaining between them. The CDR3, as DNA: TGTGCCAGCAGTCCCGGACCGGGCCGGATAGCCAAAAACATTCAGTACTTC. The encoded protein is CASSPGPGRIAKNIQYF.

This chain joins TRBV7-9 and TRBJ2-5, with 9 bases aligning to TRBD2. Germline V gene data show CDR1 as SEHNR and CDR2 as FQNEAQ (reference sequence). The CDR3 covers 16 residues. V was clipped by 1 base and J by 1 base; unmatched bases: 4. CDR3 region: CASSLGAGGFQETQYF. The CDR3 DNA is TGTGCCAGCAGCTTAGGAGCGGGAGGTTTCCAAGAGACCCAGTACTTC. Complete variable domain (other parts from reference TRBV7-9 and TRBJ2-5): DTGVSQNPRHKITKRGQNVTFRCDPISEHNRLYWYRQTLGQGPEFLTYFQNEAQLEKSRLLSDRFSAERPKGSFSTLEIQRTEQGDSAMYLCASSLGAGGFQETQYFGPGTRLLVL.

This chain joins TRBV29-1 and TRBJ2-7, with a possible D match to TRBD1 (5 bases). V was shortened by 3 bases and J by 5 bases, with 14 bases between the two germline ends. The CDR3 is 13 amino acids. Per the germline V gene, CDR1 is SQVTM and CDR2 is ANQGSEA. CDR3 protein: CSVDVDSPNEQYF. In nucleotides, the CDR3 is TGCAGCGTTGATGTCGACAGCCCCAACGAGCAGTACTTC.

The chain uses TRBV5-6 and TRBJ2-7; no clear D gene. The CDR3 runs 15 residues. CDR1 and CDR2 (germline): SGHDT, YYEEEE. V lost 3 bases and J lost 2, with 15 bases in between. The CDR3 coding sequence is TGTGCCAGCAGCTCCGCCGAGAGAAGCCCCTACGAGCAGTACTTC. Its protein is CASSSAERSPYEQYF.

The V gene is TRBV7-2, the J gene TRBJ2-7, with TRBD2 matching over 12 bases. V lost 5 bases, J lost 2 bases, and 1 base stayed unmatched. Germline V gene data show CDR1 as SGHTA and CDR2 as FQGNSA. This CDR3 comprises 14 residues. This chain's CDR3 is CASSRLAGAYEQYV. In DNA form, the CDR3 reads TGTGCCAGCAGCCGACTAGCGGGAGCCTACGAGCAGTACGTC.

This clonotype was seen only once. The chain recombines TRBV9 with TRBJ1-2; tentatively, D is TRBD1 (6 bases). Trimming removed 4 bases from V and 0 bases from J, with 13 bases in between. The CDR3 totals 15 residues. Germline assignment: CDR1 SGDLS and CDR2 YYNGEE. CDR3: CASSPRDTPNYGYTF. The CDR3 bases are TGTGCCAGCAGCCCTAGGGACACTCCTAACTATGGCTACACCTTC.

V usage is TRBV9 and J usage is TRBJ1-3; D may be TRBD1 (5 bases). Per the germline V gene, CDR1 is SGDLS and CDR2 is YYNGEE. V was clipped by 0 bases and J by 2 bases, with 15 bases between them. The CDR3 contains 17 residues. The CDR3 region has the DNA TGTGCCAGCAGCGTAGCTACCGGGAGGGGCCCTGGAAACACCATATATTTT. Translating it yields CASSVATGRGPGNTIYF.

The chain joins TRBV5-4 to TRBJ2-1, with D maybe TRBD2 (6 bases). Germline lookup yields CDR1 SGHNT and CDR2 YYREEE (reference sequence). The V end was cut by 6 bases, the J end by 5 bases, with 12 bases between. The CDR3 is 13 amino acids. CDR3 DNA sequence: TGTGCCAGCATCCAGGGAGGCAACAATGAGCAGTTCTTC. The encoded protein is CASIQGGNNEQFF.

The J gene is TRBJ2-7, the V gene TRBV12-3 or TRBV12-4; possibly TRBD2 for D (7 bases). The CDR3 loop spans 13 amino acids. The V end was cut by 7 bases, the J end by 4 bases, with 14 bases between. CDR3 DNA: TGTGCCAGCACTCTCAGGGGAGGGTACGAGCAGTACTTC. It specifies CASTLRGGYEQYF.

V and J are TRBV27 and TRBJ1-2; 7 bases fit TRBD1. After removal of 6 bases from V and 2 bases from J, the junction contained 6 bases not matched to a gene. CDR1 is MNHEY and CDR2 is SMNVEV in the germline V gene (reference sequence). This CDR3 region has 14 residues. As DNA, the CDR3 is TGTGCCAGCAGCCTGACAGGGTACAACTATGGCTACACCTTC. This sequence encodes CASSLTGYNYGYTF.

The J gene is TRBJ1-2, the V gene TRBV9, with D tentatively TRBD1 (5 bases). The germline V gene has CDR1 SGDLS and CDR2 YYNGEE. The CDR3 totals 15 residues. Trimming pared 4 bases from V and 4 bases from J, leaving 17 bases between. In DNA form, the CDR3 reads TGTGCCAGCAGCCCCTCTGGCGGGGCCCTCTATGGCTACACCTTC. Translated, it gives CASSPSGGALYGYTF.

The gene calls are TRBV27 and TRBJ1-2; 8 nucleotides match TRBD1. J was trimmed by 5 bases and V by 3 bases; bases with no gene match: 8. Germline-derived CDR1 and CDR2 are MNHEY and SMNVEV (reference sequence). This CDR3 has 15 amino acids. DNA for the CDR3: TGTGCCAGCAGTTTGGCCGGGACAGGCTTTTATGGCTACACCTTC. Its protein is CASSLAGTGFYGYTF.

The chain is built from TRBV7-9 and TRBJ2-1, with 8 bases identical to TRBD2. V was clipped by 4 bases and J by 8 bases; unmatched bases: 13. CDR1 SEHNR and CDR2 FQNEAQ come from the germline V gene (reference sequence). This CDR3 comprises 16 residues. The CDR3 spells CASSSPGTRPWDEQFF. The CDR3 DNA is TGTGCCAGCAGCTCACCCGGGACTAGACCCTGGGATGAGCAGTTCTTC.

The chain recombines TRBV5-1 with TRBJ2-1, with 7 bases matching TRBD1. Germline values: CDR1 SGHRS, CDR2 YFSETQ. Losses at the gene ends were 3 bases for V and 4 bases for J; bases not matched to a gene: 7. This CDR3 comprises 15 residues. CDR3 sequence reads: CASSSTRDRYNEQFF. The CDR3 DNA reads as TGCGCCAGCAGCTCGACCCGGGACAGATACAATGAGCAGTTCTTC. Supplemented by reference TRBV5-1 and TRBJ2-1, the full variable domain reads KAGVTQTPRYLIKTRGQQVTLSCSPISGHRSVSWYQQTPGQGLQFLFEYFSETQRNKGNFPGRFSGRQFSNSRSEMNVSTLELGDSALYLCASSSTRDRYNEQFFGPGTRLTVL.

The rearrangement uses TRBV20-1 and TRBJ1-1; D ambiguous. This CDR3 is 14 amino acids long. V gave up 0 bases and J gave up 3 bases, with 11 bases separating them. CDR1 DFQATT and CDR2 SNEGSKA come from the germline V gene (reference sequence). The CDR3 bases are TGCAGTGCTAGAGATAGGAACTCCTACACTGAAGCTTTCTTT. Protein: CSARDRNSYTEAFF.